This TCR beta chain was documented in a study of cytomegalovirus exposure and HLA in healthy donors. Study-level results: Accurate prediction of HLA-A and HLA-B alleles (for most subjects) was reportedly achieved from TCR beta sequences.

The V and J ends lost 4 bases and 2 bases respectively, with 9 bases between them. CDR1 MNHNY and CDR2 SVGAGI come from the germline V gene (reference sequence). The CDR3 runs 14 residues. The PCR was carried out with 60 Vbeta primers and 13 Jbeta primers. Method: immunoSEQ multiplex PCR; TCRdb's copy keeps in-frame clones and lacks some. Among around 170,000 clones listed, about 82% were seen once. Of note for this clone: Its cognate antigen is unknown.

This receptor was identified in a woman aged 50 to 60 in good health and CMV-seropositive. The V call is TRBV6-6, the J call TRBJ1-5, with D possibly matching TRBD1 (6 bases). The sample was PBMCs. The CDR3: CASSSRQGNQPQHF. The CDR3 nucleotides are TGTGCCAGCAGTTCCCGACAGGGCAATCAGCCCCAGCATTTT.